This T cell receptor (beta chain) was identified during a study of T cells in Graves' hyperthyroidism and ophthalmopathy. The CDR3 regions of TCR beta were amplified from RNA transcripts. First-round RT-PCR with HTBI primers amplified the TCR CDR3 region. MiXCR, run by TCRdb on the multiplex PCR reads, gives a single entry per CDR3 protein. This repertoire shows hundreds of thousands of distinct CDR3 sequences, roughly 32% found once; its top ten account for more than 25%. Study findings and constraints: Blood also contained most expanded thyroid clonotypes above 0.001.

Patients between 18 and 65 years old had hyperthyroidism, newly diagnosed and lasting under 2 months. Orbital computed tomography and thyroid ultrasound, together with serum TRAb and thyroxine and clinical symptoms, were used for diagnoses. This clonotype was detected many times. Its antigen remains unknown. Germline CDR1 DFQATT, CDR2 SNEGSKA (reference sequence). The length of the CDR3 is 15 residues. Trimming at V came to 5 bases and at J to 4 bases, leaving 12 bases not matched to a gene. This clonotype originated in a woman aged 40 to 50 with Graves' hyperthyroidism. The V gene is TRBV20-1, the J gene TRBJ2-7; TRBD1 matches at 9 bases. Sequenced input: blood. CDR3 nucleotide sequence: TGCAGTGCTGCGAGGACCGGGACAGGGATGTACGAGCAGTACTTC. Translated: CSAARTGTGMYEQYF.